The T cell receptor beta chain described here comes from a study of T cells in Graves' hyperthyroidism and ophthalmopathy (dated by TCRdb to about 2019). Background for the entire study: A discovery cohort of about a hundred patients, 43 with Graves' ophthalmopathy and under 60 with stable Graves' hyperthyroidism, was used to find distinguishing TCR V-J signatures. Prospective prediction of ophthalmopathy was tested in an independent validation cohort of 18 to 20 hyperthyroidism patients and 17 patients who later progressed to ophthalmopathy. The roughly 100 discovery patients were randomly divided into training and test sets at a 7:3 ratio. In addition, the study compared T-cell repertoires in thyroid tissue and in blood from about 6 Graves' hyperthyroidism patients. After blood sampling, hyperthyroidism patients were treated with methimazole at a starting dose of 30 mg daily, and ophthalmopathy patients were treated with high-dose intravenous methylprednisolone. The paper describes TCR Vbeta CDR3 sequencing of about 140 peripheral blood samples, made up of approximately 40 ophthalmopathy patients, around 73 hyperthyroidism patients and about 17 progressor patients. Beyond this particular receptor, the publication reports: In validation, the model predicted progression to ophthalmopathy a median of roughly 6.5 months before onset, with approximately 70% sensitivity and just under 75% specificity. No statistical method was used to set the sample size in advance, and investigators knew the group allocation. Blood samples also contained most of the expanded thyroid clonotypes (frequency above 0.001), which suggests that blood repertoires may reflect thyroid immune responses. In cross-validation, a model built on a 13 V-J signature told ophthalmopathy apart from stable hyperthyroidism with under 90% sensitivity and 81% to 82% specificity, and in testing the same model reached 80%/75%.

The TCR beta CDR3 regions were amplified from the RNA transcripts. For the first round of RT-PCR on the TCR CDR3, the HTBI primer set was used together with the Qiagen OneStep RT-PCR kit. Libraries were constructed in a second round of multiplex PCR, after which size selection and purification were performed. Libraries were sequenced paired-end with 100 bp reads on an Illumina HiSeq2000. As for the authors' bioinformatics: SOAPnuke was used to process the raw data, throwing out any read that contained adapters or uncalled bases, had a mean Phred below 15, or lacked an exact constant-primer or identifier match. COPE v1.2.5 was used to merge the high-quality paired reads, and each unique nucleotide sequence was defined as a clonotype. MiTCR v1.1 was used to align clonotypes to the IMGT TRBV, TRBD and TRBJ reference segments. Only V-J combinations with frequency above 0.0001, covering about 99% of repertoires, were analysed. A TCS score was defined as the ratio between F50 (clonal expansion) and ExV (chaos), using BLOSUM62-based TCRdist between CDR3 peptides within each V-J. Welch's t-statistics and random forest reduced around 520 V-J features to around 14, which were used in a naive Bayes classifier (R e1071). The Morisita-Horn index was used to measure how similar the thyroid and blood repertoires were. The raw public reads went through TCRdb reprocessing: fastp at Q25, MiXCR clone calling, in-frame beta chains kept. A single entry per CDR3 protein holds the most common genes and DNA from its merged rows. TCRdb, not the original authors, processed these V and J calls. For this sample the table gives roughly 510,000 distinct CDR3 sequences, of which approximately 48% were detected only once. Around 47% of the sample goes to the ten largest clones.

This clonotype appeared a few times. Its antigen is not yet known. It has no much larger one-base neighbor in the sample; base qualities were not kept. At the junction V is shortened by 5 bases and J by 3 bases, with 20 bases in between. The CDR3 runs 16 amino acids, cysteine and phenylalanine included. Only CDR3 DNA is held: 48 bases, read in frame from base 1. In the germline V gene (reference sequence), CDR1 corresponds to LNHDA and CDR2 to SQIVND. Exclusion was applied to patients with uncontrolled infections, other autoimmune diseases, pregnancy or lactation. Diagnoses were established on the basis of clinical symptoms, serum thyroxine and TRAb, thyroid ultrasound, and orbital computed tomography. Total RNA was extracted using Trizol reagent, and RNA quality was assessed on an Agilent 2100 Bioanalyzer.

This sequence was found in an adult woman with Graves' disease, either hyperthyroidism or ophthalmopathy (not recorded which). The sequence joins TRBV19 to TRBJ2-7; the D segment could be TRBD2, given 6 matching bases. The sample comprised peripheral blood or thyroid tissue (not recorded which). This receptor has the CDR3 CASSPTALTRYYEQYF. The base sequence is TGTGCCAGTAGTCCAACGGCCCTGACTAGATACTACGAGCAGTACTTC.